This TCR beta chain was retrieved from a study of CD8+CD57+ T cells in acquired aplastic anemia. The authors sequenced patients whose flow cytometry had shown CD8+CD57+ cell expansion. Patients had received no therapy at the time of blood sampling. Genomic DNA templated the TCR beta VDJ and CDR3 profiling. TCRdb reprocessed the reads with MiXCR, giving one entry per CDR3 protein. The table shows approximately 300,000 distinct CDR3 sequences, with roughly 61% occurring only once. The TCR sequence derives from a human donor with aplastic anemia. Sequencing was performed on sorted CD4+, CD8+, or CD8+CD57+ T cells (not recorded which) from PBMCs.

The CDR3 loop is CATSDSVGTTGAFF. CDR3 coding DNA: TGTGCCACCAGTGACTCAGTCGGGACAACGGGGGCTTTCTTT. This sequence joins TRBV24-1 and TRBJ1-1, with D possibly TRBD1 on 6 matching bases. With 4 bases removed from V and 11 bases from J, the gap between germline ends came to 19 bases. This CDR3 comprises 14 residues. Germline V gene data show CDR1 as KGHDR and CDR2 as SFDVKD.